This T cell receptor (beta chain) derives from a study of T cells of healthy individuals. TCRdb reprocessed the 5' RACE reads with MiXCR, giving one entry per CDR3 protein. The sample contains 85,000 to 100,000 distinct CDR3 sequences, around 17% of which appear only once. This clonotype occurred many times. The TCR sequence derives from a human donor in good health.

CDR3 residues: CATSRTTANTGELFF. CDR3 in DNA: TGTGCCACCAGTAGGACGACAGCGAACACCGGGGAGCTGTTTTTT. The gene calls are TRBV15 and TRBJ2-2, with D possibly matching TRBD1 (5 bases). The germline CDR1 and CDR2 sequences are LNHNV and YYDKDF (reference sequence). Trimming left V 6 bases short and J 0 bases short, with 11 bases between. CDR3 length equals 15 residues.